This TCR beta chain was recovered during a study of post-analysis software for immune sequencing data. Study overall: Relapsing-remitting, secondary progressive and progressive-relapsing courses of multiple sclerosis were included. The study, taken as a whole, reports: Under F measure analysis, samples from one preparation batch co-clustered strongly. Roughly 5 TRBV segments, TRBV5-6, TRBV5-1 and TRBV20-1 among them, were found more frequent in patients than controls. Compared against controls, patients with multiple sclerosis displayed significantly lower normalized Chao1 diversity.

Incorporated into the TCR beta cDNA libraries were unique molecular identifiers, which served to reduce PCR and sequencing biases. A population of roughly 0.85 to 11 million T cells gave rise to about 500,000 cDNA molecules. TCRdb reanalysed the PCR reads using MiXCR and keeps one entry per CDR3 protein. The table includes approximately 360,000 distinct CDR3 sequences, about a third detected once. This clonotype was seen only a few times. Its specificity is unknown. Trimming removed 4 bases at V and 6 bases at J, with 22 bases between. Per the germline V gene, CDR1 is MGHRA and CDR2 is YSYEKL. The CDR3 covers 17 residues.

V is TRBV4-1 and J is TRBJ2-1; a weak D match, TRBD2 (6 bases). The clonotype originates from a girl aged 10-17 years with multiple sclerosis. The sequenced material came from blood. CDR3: CASSPLVVASASNEQFF. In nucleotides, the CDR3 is TGCGCCAGCAGCCCCCTAGTAGTGGCTAGCGCATCCAATGAGCAGTTCTTC.